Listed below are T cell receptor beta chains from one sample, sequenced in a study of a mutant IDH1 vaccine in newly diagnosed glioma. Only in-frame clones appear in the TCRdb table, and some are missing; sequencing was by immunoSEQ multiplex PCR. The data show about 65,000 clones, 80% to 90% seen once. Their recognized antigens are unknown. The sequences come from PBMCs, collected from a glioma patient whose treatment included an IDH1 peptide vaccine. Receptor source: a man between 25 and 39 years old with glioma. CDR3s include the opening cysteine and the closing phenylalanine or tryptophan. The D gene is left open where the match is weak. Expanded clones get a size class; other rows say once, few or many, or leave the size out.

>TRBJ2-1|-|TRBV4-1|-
TGCGCCAGCAGCCACCCTCAAGGGGGGGCCTGGGAGCAGTTCTTC
CASSHPQGGAWEQFF
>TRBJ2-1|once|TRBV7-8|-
TGTGCCAGCAGCTTCCTGGGGGGCCATGAGCAGTTCTTC
CASSFLGGHEQFF
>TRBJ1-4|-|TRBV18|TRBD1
TGTGCCAGCTCACTCTCCGGGACAGGGGAAGAAAAACTGTTTTTT
CASSLSGTGEEKLFF
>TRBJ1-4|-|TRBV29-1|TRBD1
TGCAGCGTTGGGGGCGGGACAGGACGTGAAAAACTGTTTTTT
CSVGGGTGREKLFF
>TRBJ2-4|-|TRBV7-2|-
TGTGCCAGCAGTAGGGACCGCGGAAACAAAAACATTCAGTACTTC
CASSRDRGNKNIQYF
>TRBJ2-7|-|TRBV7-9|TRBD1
TGTGCCAGCAGCTTAGGAGGGACAGGGAAGGGCGAGCAGTACTTC
CASSLGGTGKGEQYF
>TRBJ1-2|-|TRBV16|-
TGTGCCAGCAGCCAATCGCCAAATAACTATGGCTACACCTTC
CASSQSPNNYGYTF
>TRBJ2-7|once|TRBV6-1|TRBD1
TGTGCCAGCAGTGGAACCCCCGGGACAGGGAGCTCCTACGAGCAGTACTTC
CASSGTPGTGSSYEQYF
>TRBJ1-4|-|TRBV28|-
TGTGCCAGCAGTTTGGATTGGGGTGCCGAAAAACTGTTTTTT
CASSLDWGAEKLFF
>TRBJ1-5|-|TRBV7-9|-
TGTGCCAGCAGCCAGCTTGGGGATCAGCCCCAGCATTTT
CASSQLGDQPQHF
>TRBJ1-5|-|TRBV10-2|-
TGCGCCAGCAGTAGACAGGACGATCAGCCCCAGCATTTT
CASSRQDDQPQHF
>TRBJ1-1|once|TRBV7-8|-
TGTGCCAGCAGCTTAGGGGGGGCGGGCAGAGACACTGAAGCTTTCTTT
CASSLGGAGRDTEAFF
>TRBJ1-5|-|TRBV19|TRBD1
TGTGCCAGTAGTACTAGACAGGGGGCCGGGAGGTCGCATTTT
CASSTRQGAGRSHF
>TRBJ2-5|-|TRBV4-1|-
TGCGCCAGCAGCCAAGGTGGGCTGGTTGAGACCCAGTACTTC
CASSQGGLVETQYF
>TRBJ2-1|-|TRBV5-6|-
TGTGCCAGCAGCCCCGGCCGGCGGGGCTACAATGAGCAGTTCTTC
CASSPGRRGYNEQFF
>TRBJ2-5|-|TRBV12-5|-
TGTGCTAGTGGTTCCCCCGGGACCCCGGCTCGGGAGACCCAGTACTTC
CASGSPGTPARETQYF
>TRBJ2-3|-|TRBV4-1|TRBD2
TGCGCCAGCAGAAGCGGGGGGGCCAAAGATACGCAGTATTTT
CASRSGGAKDTQYF
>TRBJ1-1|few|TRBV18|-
TGTGCCAGCTCACCAGCCCAGATGAACACTGAAGCTTTCTTT
CASSPAQMNTEAFF